This passage covers 9 T cell receptor beta chains from one sample sequenced in a study of T-cell reconstitution after alpha-beta-depleted transplantation in children. A TCRbeta library incorporating unique molecular identifiers was prepared. TCRdb passed the PCR reads through MiXCR, listing each CDR3 protein once. The profile shows about 16,000 distinct CDR3 sequences, about 4.7% of them singletons. Sample: PBMCs, taken before TCRalphabeta/CD19-depleted stem cell transplant. The origin of the receptors is a boy between 10 and 17 years old with acute lymphoblastic leukemia, due to receive a stem cell transplant.

This chain connects TRBV11-1 to TRBJ2-7; possibly TRBD1 for D (5 bases). Between the trimmed V and J ends, which lost 9 bases and 2 bases, there was a span of 17 bases. Germline lookup yields CDR1 SGHAT and CDR2 FQDESV (reference sequence). The length of the CDR3 is 14 residues. The DNA for the CDR3 is TGTGCCAGGAGCCCCGGGCAGGGTCCCTACGAGCAGTACTTC. It specifies CARSPGQGPYEQYF.

This clonotype has at least ten counts. V and J are TRBV5-1 and TRBJ1-1; D perhaps matches TRBD1 (5 bases). The germline V gene has CDR1 SGHRS and CDR2 YFSETQ. The germline V and J ends were trimmed by 4 bases and 0 bases, with 19 bases remaining between them. The CDR3 extends over 17 amino acids. The CDR3 here is CASSLSGRTHMNTEAFF. CDR3 DNA: TGCGCCAGCAGCCTCTCCGGACGGACACACATGAACACTGAAGCTTTCTTT. Using reference TRBV5-1 and TRBJ1-1 for the parts outside the CDR3, the full variable domain is KAGVTQTPRYLIKTRGQQVTLSCSPISGHRSVSWYQQTPGQGLQFLFEYFSETQRNKGNFPGRFSGRQFSNSRSEMNVSTLELGDSALYLCASSLSGRTHMNTEAFFGQGTRLTVV.

This clonotype is categorized as medium-sized. This rearrangement joins TRBV20-1 to TRBJ2-1; 8 bases fit TRBD2. Trimming cost V 7 bases and J 9 bases; bases outside gene matches: 5. Germline V lookup: CDR1 DFQATT, CDR2 SNEGSKA (reference sequence). This CDR3 region has 11 residues. The CDR3 coding sequence is TGCAGTGGGCAGCGGGAGAGTGAGCAGTTCTTC. Protein product: CSGQRESEQFF.

This clonotype was seen at least ten times. V and J are TRBV5-4 and TRBJ2-3; D might be TRBD1 (5 bases). This CDR3 region has 14 residues. With 4 bases removed from V and 2 bases from J, the gap between germline ends came to 11 bases. Germline V CDR1 and CDR2: SGHNT, YYREEE (reference sequence). The CDR3 is CASSPWTTTDTQYF. The CDR3 region has the DNA TGTGCCAGCAGCCCCTGGACAACCACAGATACGCAGTATTTT.

This clonotype was detected once. The chain has TRBV3-1 and TRBJ2-3, with 11 positions matching TRBD2. The CDR3 sequence is 16 residues long. Unmatched junction bases numbered 7, after V lost 8 bases and J lost 0 bases. Germline V gives CDR1 LGHDT, CDR2 YNNKEL (reference sequence). This CDR3 is CASCKRLAGSTDTQYF. The CDR3, as DNA: TGTGCCAGCTGCAAACGACTAGCGGGGAGCACAGATACGCAGTATTTT.

In this sample, this clonotype turned up many times. The chain's CDR3 is CASSPGQGTEAFF. The CDR3 coding sequence is TGTGCCAGCAGTCCGGGACAGGGGACTGAAGCTTTCTTT. The chain joins TRBV6-6 to TRBJ1-1, with 10 bases lining up with TRBD1. The germline gives CDR1 MNHNY, CDR2 SVGAGI (reference sequence). V was pared by 5 bases and J by 5 bases, with 2 bases of the junction left unmatched. The CDR3 runs to 13 residues.

This clonotype has a count of ten or more. V gene TRBV28 combines with J gene TRBJ1-2; no firm D call. V lost 6 bases and J lost 1, with 9 bases in between. CDR1 is MDHEN and CDR2 is SYDVKM in the germline V gene. The CDR3 has 13 residues. CDR3 loop: CASSLQVNYGYTF. Written as DNA, the CDR3 is TGTGCCAGCAGCCTCCAGGTTAACTATGGCTACACCTTC.

The chain's CDR3 is CASSYEGVYGYTF. For the CDR3, the DNA is TGTGCCAGCAGTTACGAAGGTGTCTATGGCTACACCTTC. This rearrangement joins TRBV6-2 or TRBV6-3 to TRBJ1-2; D gene unclear. Looked up from germline, CDR1 is MNHEY and CDR2 is SVGEGT. The CDR3 loop spans 13 amino acids. Trimming removed 2 bases from V and 4 bases from J, with 8 bases in between.

The table lists this clonotype with many counts. The J gene is TRBJ1-5, the V gene TRBV20-1, with D possibly matching TRBD1 (5 bases). The CDR3 has 14 amino acids. Germline V CDR1 and CDR2: DFQATT, SNEGSKA (reference sequence). Trimming removed 0 bases at V and 4 bases at J, with 10 bases between. CDR3 sequence reads: CSAREGAGNQPQHF. The CDR3 bases are TGCAGTGCTAGAGAAGGGGCCGGGAATCAGCCCCAGCATTTT.